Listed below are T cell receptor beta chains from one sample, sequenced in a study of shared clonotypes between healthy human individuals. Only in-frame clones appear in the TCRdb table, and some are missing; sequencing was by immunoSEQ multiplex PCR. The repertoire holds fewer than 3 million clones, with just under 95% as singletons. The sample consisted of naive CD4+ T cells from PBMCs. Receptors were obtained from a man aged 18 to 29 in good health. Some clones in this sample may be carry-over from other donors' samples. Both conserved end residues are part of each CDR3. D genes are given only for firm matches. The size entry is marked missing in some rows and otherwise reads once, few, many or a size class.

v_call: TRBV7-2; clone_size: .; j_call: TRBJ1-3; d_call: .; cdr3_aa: CASSRDLGNTIYF; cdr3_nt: TGTGCCAGCAGCCGGGACCTTGGAAACACCATATATTTT
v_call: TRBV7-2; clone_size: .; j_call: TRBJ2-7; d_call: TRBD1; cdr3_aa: CASSLGTGGEQYF; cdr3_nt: TGTGCCAGCAGCCTCGGGACAGGGGGCGAGCAGTACTTC
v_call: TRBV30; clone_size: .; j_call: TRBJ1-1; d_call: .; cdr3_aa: CAWSPQGNTEAFF; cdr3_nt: TGTGCCTGGAGTCCGCAGGGGAACACTGAAGCTTTCTTT
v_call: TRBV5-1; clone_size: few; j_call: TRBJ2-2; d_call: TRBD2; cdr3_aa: CASSLRASGSRGELFF; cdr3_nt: TGCGCCAGCAGCTTGAGGGCTAGCGGTTCTCGAGGGGAGCTGTTTTTT
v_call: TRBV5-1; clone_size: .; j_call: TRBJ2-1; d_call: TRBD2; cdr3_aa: CASSLASGLYNEQFF; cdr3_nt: TGCGCCAGCAGCTTAGCTAGCGGCCTATACAATGAGCAGTTCTTC
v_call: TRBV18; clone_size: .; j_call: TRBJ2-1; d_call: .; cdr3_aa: CASSPASQSYNEQFF; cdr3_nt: TGTGCCAGCTCACCCGCTAGCCAGTCCTACAATGAGCAGTTCTTC
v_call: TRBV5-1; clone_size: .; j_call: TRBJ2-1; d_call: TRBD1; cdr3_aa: CASSLESRGQGAWGEQFF; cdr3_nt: TGCGCCAGCAGCTTGGAATCAAGAGGGCAGGGGGCGTGGGGTGAGCAGTTCTTC
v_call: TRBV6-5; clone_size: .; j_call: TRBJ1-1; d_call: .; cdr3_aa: CASSYDRGGTEAFF; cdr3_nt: TGTGCCAGCAGTTACGACCGAGGAGGGACTGAAGCTTTCTTT
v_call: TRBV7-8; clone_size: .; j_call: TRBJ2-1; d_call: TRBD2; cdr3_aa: CASSLREGLGQFF; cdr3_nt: TGTGCCAGCAGCTTACGGGAGGGACTCGGGCAGTTCTTC
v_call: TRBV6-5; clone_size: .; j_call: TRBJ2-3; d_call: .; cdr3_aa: CASSYEGPGTQYF; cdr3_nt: TGTGCCAGCAGTTACGAGGGACCGGGTACGCAGTATTTT
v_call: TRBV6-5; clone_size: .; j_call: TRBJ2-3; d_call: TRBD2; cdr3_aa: CASRPQREGTDTQYF; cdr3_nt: TGTGCCAGCAGACCCCAGCGGGAGGGCACAGATACGCAGTATTTT
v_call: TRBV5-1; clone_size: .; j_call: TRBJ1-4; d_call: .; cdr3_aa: CASSRDGANEKLFF; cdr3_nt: TGCGCCAGCAGCCGGGACGGGGCGAATGAAAAACTGTTTTTT
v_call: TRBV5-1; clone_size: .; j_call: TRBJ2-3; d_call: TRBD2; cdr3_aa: CASSWPLAGNVNTQYF; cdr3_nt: TGCGCCAGCAGCTGGCCTCTAGCGGGAAATGTCAATACGCAGTATTTT
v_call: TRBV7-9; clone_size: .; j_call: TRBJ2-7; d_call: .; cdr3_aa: CASSLAEGRVPYF; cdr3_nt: TGTGCCAGCAGCTTAGCCGAGGGGCGCGTCCCGTACTTC
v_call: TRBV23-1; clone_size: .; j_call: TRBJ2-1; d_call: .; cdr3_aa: CASSKSGVGPSYNEQFF; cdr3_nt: TGCGCCAGCAGTAAATCGGGAGTGGGCCCCTCCTACAATGAGCAGTTCTTC
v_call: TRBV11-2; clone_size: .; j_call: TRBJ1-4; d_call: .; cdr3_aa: CASSEGGLEKLFF; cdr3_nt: TGTGCCAGCAGTGAAGGGGGGCTTGAAAAACTGTTTTTT
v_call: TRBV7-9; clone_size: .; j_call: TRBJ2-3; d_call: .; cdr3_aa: CASSSPGTDTQYF; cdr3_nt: TGTGCCAGCAGCTCGCCTGGCACAGATACGCAGTATTTT
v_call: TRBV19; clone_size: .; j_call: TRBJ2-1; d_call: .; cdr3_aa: CASSMSRGTTYNEQFF; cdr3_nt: TGTGCCAGTAGTATGTCTCGAGGTACAACCTACAATGAGCAGTTCTTC
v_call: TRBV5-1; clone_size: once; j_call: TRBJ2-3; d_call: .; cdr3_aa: CASSISAGLVGADTQYF; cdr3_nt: TGCGCCAGCAGTATATCCGCAGGGCTTGTGGGGGCGGATACGCAGTATTTT
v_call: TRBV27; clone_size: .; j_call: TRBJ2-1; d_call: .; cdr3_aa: CASSLSWPLKQFF; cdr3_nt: TGTGCCAGCAGTTTATCGTGGCCCCTAAAGCAGTTCTTC
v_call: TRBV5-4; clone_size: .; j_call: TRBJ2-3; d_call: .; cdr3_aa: CASSPDSGSSQYF; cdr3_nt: TGTGCCAGCAGCCCCGACTCTGGGTCTTCGCAGTATTTT
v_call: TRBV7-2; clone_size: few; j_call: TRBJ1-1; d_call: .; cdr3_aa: CASSLAYGGTEAFF; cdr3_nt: TGTGCCAGCAGCTTAGCCTATGGGGGCACTGAAGCTTTCTTT
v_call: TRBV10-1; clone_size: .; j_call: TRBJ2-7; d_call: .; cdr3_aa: CASSPSGAQQYF; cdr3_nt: TGCGCCAGCAGCCCTTCAGGGGCCCAGCAGTACTTC
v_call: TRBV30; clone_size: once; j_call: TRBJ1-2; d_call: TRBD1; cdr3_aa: CAWTQGALTPFLGYTF; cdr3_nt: TGTGCCTGGACCCAGGGGGCACTGACTCCCTTTTTGGGCTACACCTTC
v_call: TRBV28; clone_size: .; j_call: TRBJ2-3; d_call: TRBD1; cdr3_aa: CASSLLDRGTDTQYF; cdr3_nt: TGTGCCAGCAGTCTGTTGGACAGGGGTACAGATACGCAGTATTTT
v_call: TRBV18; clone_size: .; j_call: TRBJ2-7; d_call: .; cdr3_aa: CASSPPTGGHEQYF; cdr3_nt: TGTGCCAGCTCACCCCCAACCGGGGGACACGAGCAGTACTTC
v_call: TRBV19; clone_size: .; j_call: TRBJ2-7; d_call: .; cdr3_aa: CASSSTVRFYEQYF; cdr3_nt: TGTGCCAGTAGTTCCACGGTGCGCTTCTACGAGCAGTACTTC
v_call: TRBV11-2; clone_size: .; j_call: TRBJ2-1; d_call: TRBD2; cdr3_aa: CASSFREGGNYNEQFF; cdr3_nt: TGTGCCAGCAGCTTTCGGGAGGGGGGGAACTACAATGAGCAGTTCTTC
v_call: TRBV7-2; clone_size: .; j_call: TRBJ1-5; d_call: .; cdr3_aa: CASSLPPGYNQPQHF; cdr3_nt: TGTGCCAGCAGCTTACCTCCAGGGTACAATCAGCCCCAGCATTTT
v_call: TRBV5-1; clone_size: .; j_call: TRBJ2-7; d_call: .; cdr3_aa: CASSLGPDYPYEQYF; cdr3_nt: TGCGCCAGCAGCTTGGGCCCGGATTACCCCTACGAGCAGTACTTC
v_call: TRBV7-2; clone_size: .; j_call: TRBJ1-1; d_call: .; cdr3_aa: CASSRIFSPRGFTEAFF; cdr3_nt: TGTGCCAGCAGCCGAATATTTTCCCCTCGGGGGTTCACTGAAGCTTTCTTT
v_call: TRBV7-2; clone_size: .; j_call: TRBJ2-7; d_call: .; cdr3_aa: CASSPSQGNYEQYF; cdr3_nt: TGTGCCAGCAGCCCCAGTCAGGGGAACTACGAGCAGTACTTC
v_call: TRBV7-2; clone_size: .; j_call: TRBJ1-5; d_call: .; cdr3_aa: CASSPSGAGQPQHF; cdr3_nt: TGTGCCAGCAGCCCCAGTGGGGCGGGTCAGCCCCAGCATTTT
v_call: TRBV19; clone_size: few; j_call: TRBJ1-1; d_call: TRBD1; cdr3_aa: CASSRGQLNTEAFF; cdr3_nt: TGTGCCAGTAGTAGGGGACAGTTGAACACTGAAGCTTTCTTT
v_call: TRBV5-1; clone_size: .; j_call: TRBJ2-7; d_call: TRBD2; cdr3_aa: CASSLLAGGGGYEQYF; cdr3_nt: TGCGCCAGCAGCTTGCTAGCGGGAGGAGGAGGCTACGAGCAGTACTTC
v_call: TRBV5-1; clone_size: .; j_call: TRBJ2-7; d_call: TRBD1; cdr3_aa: CASGARTGTHEQYF; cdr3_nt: TGCGCCAGCGGTGCTAGGACAGGGACCCACGAGCAGTACTTC
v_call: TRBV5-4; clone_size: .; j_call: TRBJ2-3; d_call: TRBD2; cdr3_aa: CASSGGTSGVSTDTQYF; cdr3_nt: TGTGCCAGCAGCGGAGGGACTAGCGGAGTTAGCACAGATACGCAGTATTTT
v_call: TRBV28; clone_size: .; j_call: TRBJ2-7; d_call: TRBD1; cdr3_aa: CASTMAGTGSYEQYF; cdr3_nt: TGTGCCAGCACCATGGCCGGGACAGGCTCCTACGAGCAGTACTTC
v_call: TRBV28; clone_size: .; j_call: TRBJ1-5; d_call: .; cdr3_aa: CASSLLLGNPQPQHF; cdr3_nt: TGTGCCAGCAGTTTATTGTTAGGGAATCCTCAGCCCCAGCATTTT
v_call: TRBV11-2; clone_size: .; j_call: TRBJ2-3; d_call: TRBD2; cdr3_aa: CASSLPGTSGRRGTDTQYF; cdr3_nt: TGTGCCAGCAGCTTACCCGGGACTAGCGGGAGGAGGGGGACAGATACGCAGTATTTT
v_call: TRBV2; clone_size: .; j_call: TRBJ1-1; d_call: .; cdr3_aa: CASSSAGGTEAFF; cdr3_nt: TGTGCCAGCAGCTCGGCCGGGGGTACTGAAGCTTTCTTT
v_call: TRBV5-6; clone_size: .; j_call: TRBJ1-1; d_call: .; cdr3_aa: CASSKGHTNTEAFF; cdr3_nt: TGTGCCAGCAGCAAAGGACATACGAACACTGAAGCTTTCTTT
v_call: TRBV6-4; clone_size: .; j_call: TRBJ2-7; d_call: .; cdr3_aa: CASSDGGLDSYEQYF; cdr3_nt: TGTGCCAGCAGTGACGGGGGACTCGACTCCTACGAGCAGTACTTC